Given below is one T cell receptor (beta chain) in context. Its antigen is undetermined. This may arise from a read error, as a much more abundant clone is one base away. This sample is drawn from a study of T-cell reconstitution after alpha-beta-depleted transplantation in children. CDR3 size: 16 residues. V trimming: 5 bases; J trimming: 4 bases; junction bases outside the gene matches: 11. CDR1 is MDHEN and CDR2 is SYDVKM in the germline V gene. Study observations and caveats: Reports say that about two months after transplant, the alpha-beta T cells came out of several hundred graft clones that had expanded.

Construction of the TCRbeta library involved unique molecular identifiers. Each CDR3 protein gets one entry after TCRdb re-called the PCR reads with MiXCR. Among under 850,000 distinct CDR3 sequences listed, under 15% were seen once. The source is a girl aged 2-10 years with congenital amegakaryocytic thrombocytopenia, due to receive a stem cell transplant. The rearrangement uses TRBV28 and TRBJ2-7; 10 bases match TRBD2. The sample consisted of PBMCs, taken before TCRalphabeta/CD19-depleted stem cell transplant. The CDR3 region is CASSPAGASGSYEQYF. CDR3 nucleotides: TGTGCCAGCAGTCCAGCCGGGGCTAGCGGGAGTTACGAGCAGTACTTC.